These T cell receptor beta chains were read from a single sample in a study of T cells in Graves' hyperthyroidism and ophthalmopathy. TCRdb used MiXCR to reprocess the multiplex PCR reads, holding one entry per CDR3 protein. The sample has fewer than 450,000 distinct CDR3 sequences, approximately 17% seen once. The sequenced material came from blood. All receptors derive from a woman between 25 and 40 years old with Graves' hyperthyroidism that later progressed to Graves' ophthalmopathy. CDR3s include the opening cysteine and the closing phenylalanine or tryptophan. A D gene is named only where the DNA matches it firmly. Size is stated as once, few, many or a size class.

TRBJ2-7 TRBV28 TRBD2 many CASSPLAGPYEQYF TGTGCCAGCAGTCCGCTAGCGGGACCCTACGAGCAGTACTTC
TRBJ1-2 TRBV20-1 TRBD1 many CSAFAGTATNYGYTF TGCAGTGCTTTTGCCGGGACAGCTACTAACTATGGCTACACCTTC
TRBJ1-2 TRBV20-1 - many CSAPTRGRHYGYTF TGCAGTGCTCCCACCCGCGGTCGGCACTATGGCTACACCTTC
TRBJ2-6 TRBV12-3/TRBV12-4 - many CASREAHSGANVLTF TGTGCCAGCAGGGAGGCGCACTCTGGGGCCAACGTCCTGACTTTC
TRBJ2-6 TRBV6-1 - many CASSTRRDNLLSGANVLTF TGTGCCAGCAGTACCCGACGGGACAACTTACTGTCTGGGGCCAACGTCCTGACTTTC
TRBJ1-2 TRBV6-2/TRBV6-3 TRBD1 many CASSYPSGTGGLANYGYTF TGTGCCAGCAGTTACCCGTCCGGGACAGGGGGCCTTGCTAACTATGGCTACACCTTC
TRBJ1-5 TRBV7-6 - few CASSLRGNDQPQHF TGTGCCAGCAGCTTAAGGGGTAATGATCAGCCCCAGCATTTT
TRBJ2-5 TRBV28 - many CASTLGGDQETQYF TGTGCCAGCACTCTAGGAGGGGACCAAGAGACCCAGTACTTC
TRBJ1-1 TRBV6-5 TRBD1 many CASSYSRQGVTEAFF TGTGCCAGCAGTTACTCGAGACAGGGAGTTACTGAAGCTTTCTTT
TRBJ2-7 TRBV27 TRBD1 few CASSLLWTRTGENLAPYEQYF TGTGCCAGCAGTTTATTGTGGACCCGGACAGGGGAAAATCTCGCACCTTACGAGCAGTACTTC
TRBJ2-6 TRBV6-2/TRBV6-3 - many CASSYLGDTGANVLTF TGTGCCAGCAGCTACCTAGGGGACACTGGGGCCAACGTCCTGACTTTC